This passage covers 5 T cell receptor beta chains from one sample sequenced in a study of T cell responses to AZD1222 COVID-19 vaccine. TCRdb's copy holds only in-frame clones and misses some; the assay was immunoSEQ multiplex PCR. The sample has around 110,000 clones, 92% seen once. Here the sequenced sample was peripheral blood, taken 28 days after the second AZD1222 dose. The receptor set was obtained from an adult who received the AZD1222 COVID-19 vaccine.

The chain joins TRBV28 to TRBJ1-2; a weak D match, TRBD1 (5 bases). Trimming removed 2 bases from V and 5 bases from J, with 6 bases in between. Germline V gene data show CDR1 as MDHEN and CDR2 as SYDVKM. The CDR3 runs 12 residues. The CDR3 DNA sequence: TGTGCCAGCAGTTTAGACAGATATGGCTACACCTTC. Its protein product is CASSLDRYGYTF.

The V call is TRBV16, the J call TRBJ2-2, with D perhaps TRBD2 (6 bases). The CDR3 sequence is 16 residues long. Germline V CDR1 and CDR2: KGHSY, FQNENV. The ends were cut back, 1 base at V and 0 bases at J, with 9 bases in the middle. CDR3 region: CASSQLGLSNTGELFF. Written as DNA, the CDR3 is TGTGCCAGCAGCCAATTGGGACTCTCGAACACCGGGGAGCTGTTTTTT.

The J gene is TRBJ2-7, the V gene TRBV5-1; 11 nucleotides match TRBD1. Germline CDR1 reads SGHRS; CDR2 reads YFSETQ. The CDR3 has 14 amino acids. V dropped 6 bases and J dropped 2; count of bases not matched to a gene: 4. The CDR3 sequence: CASTPGQGAYEQYF. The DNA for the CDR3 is TGCGCCAGCACCCCGGGACAGGGGGCCTACGAGCAGTACTTC.

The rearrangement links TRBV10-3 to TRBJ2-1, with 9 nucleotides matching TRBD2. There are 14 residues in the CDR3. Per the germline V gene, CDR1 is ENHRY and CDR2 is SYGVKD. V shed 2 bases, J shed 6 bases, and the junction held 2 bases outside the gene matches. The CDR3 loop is CAISETSGLNEQFF. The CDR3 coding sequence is TGTGCCATCAGTGAGACTAGCGGGCTCAATGAGCAGTTCTTC.

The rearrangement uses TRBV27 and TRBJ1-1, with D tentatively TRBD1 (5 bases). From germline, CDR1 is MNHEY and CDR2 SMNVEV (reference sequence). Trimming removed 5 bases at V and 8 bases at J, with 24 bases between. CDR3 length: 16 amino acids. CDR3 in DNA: TGTGCCAGCAGTACTGCTCCCGGGACCTCGCGCCGGGAAGCTTTCTTT. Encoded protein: CASSTAPGTSRREAFF.